These 7 T cell receptor beta chains were sequenced from one sample in a study of control samples from healthy donors and cancer patients. TCRdb's table, derived via immunoSEQ multiplex PCR, lists solely in-frame clones and lacks some. There are some 130,000 clones in the sample; approximately 92% occur only once, and 5.5% to 7% lies in the top ten. Sequenced sample: blood. Source of these receptors: a young man in good health.

This clone was seen a single time. The rearrangement links TRBV2 to TRBJ2-2; D remains unclear. This CDR3 is built from 13 residues. CDR1 is SNHLY, CDR2 FYNNEI, per germline. Trimming removed 2 bases at V and 5 bases at J, with 6 bases between. The CDR3 reads CASSELGTGELFF. CDR3 bases: TGTGCCAGCAGTGAACTTGGAACCGGGGAGCTGTTTTTT.

The chain joins TRBV30 to TRBJ2-3; D ambiguous. Per germline, CDR1 GTSNPN and CDR2 SVGIG (reference sequence). The CDR3 spans 14 residues. Trimming cost V 0 bases and J 5 bases, with 12 bases left between them. CDR3 in amino acids: CAWSVTGRRDTQYF. CDR3 DNA: TGTGCCTGGAGTGTAACGGGCCGGAGAGATACGCAGTATTTT.

This clone was seen a few times. This chain uses TRBV7-2 with TRBJ2-1; D is possibly TRBD1 or TRBD2 (5 bases each). Trimming pared 4 bases from V and 10 bases from J, leaving 14 bases between. CDR3 length: 13 residues. Germline V lookup: CDR1 SGHTA, CDR2 FQGNSA. Here the CDR3 DNA reads TGTGCCAGCAGCTGGAAGGCATGGGGGGAGCAGTTCTTC. It encodes CASSWKAWGEQFF.

This clone was seen once. The rearrangement uses TRBV29-1 and TRBJ2-1; D is possibly TRBD2 (7 bases). This CDR3 has 14 amino acids. Germline CDR1 and CDR2: SQVTM and ANQGSEA. V dropped 5 bases and J dropped 1 base, with 12 bases sitting between them. The CDR3 DNA follows: TGCAGCGTTTTGGGGGGGCAGTCCTACAATGAGCAGTTCTTC. Its translation is CSVLGGQSYNEQFF.

The J gene is TRBJ1-5, the V gene TRBV4-1, with 10 bases that match TRBD1. Per the germline V gene, CDR1 is MGHRA and CDR2 is YSYEKL. CDR3 length: 18 amino acids. J gave up 0 bases and V 1 base, and 6 bases lay outside the gene matches. CDR3 sequence reads: CASSQGPGTGDSNQPQHF. The CDR3 DNA reads as TGCGCCAGCAGCCAAGGCCCGGGGACAGGGGATAGCAATCAGCCCCAGCATTTT.

The rearrangement uses TRBV9 and TRBJ1-3, with D hard to call. This CDR3 has 15 residues. The germline V gene encodes CDR1 SGDLS and CDR2 YYNGEE. V was cut by 4 bases and J by 0 bases, with 11 bases left in between. The CDR3 sequence is CASSRSGDSGNTIYF. The CDR3 nucleotides read TGTGCCAGCAGCAGAAGTGGCGACTCTGGAAACACCATATATTTT.

The V gene is TRBV4-2, the J gene TRBJ2-7, with D unclear. Trimming removed 0 bases from V and 0 bases from J, with 9 bases in between. The germline V gene has CDR1 LGHNA and CDR2 YNFKEQ. The CDR3 loop spans 15 amino acids. The CDR3 here is CASSQDYVVSYEQYF. CDR3 in DNA: TGTGCCAGCAGCCAAGATTATGTCGTCTCCTACGAGCAGTACTTC.